The 19 T cell receptor beta chains given below trace back to one sample, sequenced in a study of blood T cell repertoires in COVID-19. Data came from immunoSEQ multiplex PCR; TCRdb stores just in-frame clones and leaves some out. The profile shows about 210,000 clones, 85% to 90% of them singletons. The material sequenced was PBMCs or T cells enriched from blood (not recorded which). The receptors were gathered from a man aged 25-45 years who had recovered from COVID-19.

This clone was seen a single time. V gene TRBV3-1 (or the pseudogene TRBV3-2) combines with J gene TRBJ2-5, with D possibly being TRBD2 (6 bases). The V and J ends lost 4 bases and 3 bases respectively, with 9 bases between them. Germline V lookup: CDR1 LGHDT, CDR2 YNNKEL (reference sequence). The CDR3 covers 13 residues. Here the CDR3 DNA reads TGTGCCAGCAGCCGTTTAGCGGAAGAGACCCAGTACTTC. Its translation is CASSRLAEETQYF.

The chain employs TRBV18 and TRBJ1-1; 8 bases line up with TRBD1. V lost 3 bases and J lost 8; bases outside the gene matches: 8. The germline CDR1 and CDR2 sequences are KGHSH and LQKENI. The CDR3 covers 14 residues. CDR3 nucleotide sequence: TGTGCCAGCTCACCCGGGACAGGTGGGCGCGAAGCTTTCTTT. Its translation is CASSPGTGGREAFF.

The V and J genes are TRBV18 and TRBJ1-1, with D possibly TRBD1 on 6 matching bases. Deletions cut 2 bases from V and 1 base from J, with 11 bases between. Germline CDR1 and CDR2: KGHSH and LQKENI. CDR3 length equals 15 residues. CDR3: CASSPSWGQNTEAFF. For the CDR3, the DNA is TGTGCCAGCTCACCAAGTTGGGGGCAGAACACTGAAGCTTTCTTT.

The gene calls are TRBV13 and TRBJ1-4; the match to TRBD1 covers 8 bases. CDR1 and CDR2 from the germline V gene are PRHDT and FYEKMQ (reference sequence). Trimming cost V 5 bases and J 4 bases; bases outside gene matches: 6. This CDR3 contains 15 residues. The CDR3 here is CASSPRTGSNEKLFF. The CDR3 DNA reads as TGTGCCAGCAGCCCGAGGACAGGGAGTAATGAAAAACTGTTTTTT. The full variable domain, in which reference TRBV13 and TRBJ1-4 provide the parts outside the CDR3, is AAGVIQSPRHLIKEKRETATLKCYPIPRHDTVYWYQQGPGQDPQFLISFYEKMQSDKGSIPDRFSAQQFSDYHSELNMSSLELGDSALYFCASSPRTGSNEKLFFGSGTQLSVL.

The chain combines TRBV10-3 with TRBJ2-3, with 10 bases lining up with TRBD1. Germline CDR1 is ENHRY and CDR2 is SYGVKD. With V trimmed by 3 bases and J by 2 bases, 8 bases remained unmatched. The CDR3 length is 17 residues. This chain's CDR3 is CAISDLDRGRDTDTQYF. The CDR3 DNA reads TGTGCCATCAGTGACCTAGACAGGGGGCGCGACACAGATACGCAGTATTTT.

The chain combines TRBV28 with TRBJ2-1, with D perhaps matching TRBD2 (6 bases). V shed 1 base and J shed 3 bases, with 10 bases lying between them. This CDR3 contains 15 residues. CDR1 is MDHEN, CDR2 SYDVKM, per germline. The CDR3 loop is CASSLYGSGYNEQFF. In nucleotides, the CDR3 is TGTGCCAGCAGTTTATACGGGAGCGGCTACAATGAGCAGTTCTTC.

The chain recombines TRBV3-1 (or the pseudogene TRBV3-2) with TRBJ2-7; D not resolved. Trimming left V 1 base short and J 2 bases short, with 9 bases between. This CDR3 contains 14 residues. Per germline, CDR1 LGHDT and CDR2 YNNKEL (reference sequence). The chain's CDR3 is CASSQGLPAYEQYF. The CDR3, as DNA: TGTGCCAGCAGCCAAGGGCTCCCCGCCTACGAGCAGTACTTC.

The genes are TRBV19 and TRBJ2-7, with 7 bases fitting TRBD1. J gave up 1 base and V 5 bases, and 5 bases lay outside the gene matches. The CDR3 loop spans 14 amino acids. CDR1 and CDR2 from the germline V gene are LNHDA and SQIVND (reference sequence). CDR3 nucleotides: TGTGCCAGTAGTGGACAGGTGACTTCCTACGAGCAGTACTTC. Its protein is CASSGQVTSYEQYF.

This clone was seen a handful of times. This chain connects TRBV5-1 to TRBJ1-1, with D tentatively TRBD1 (6 bases). Germline lookup yields CDR1 SGHRS and CDR2 YFSETQ. The ends were cut back, 3 bases at V and 8 bases at J, with 11 bases in the middle. CDR3 length: 12 amino acids. The CDR3 spells CASSWSTGEAFF. CDR3 nucleotide sequence: TGCGCCAGCAGCTGGAGTACAGGGGAAGCTTTCTTT.

The chain employs TRBV7-2 and TRBJ1-1; D not resolved. This CDR3 contains 15 residues. Trimming removed 5 bases at V and 1 base at J, with 14 bases between. CDR1 and CDR2 (germline): SGHTA, FQGNSA. The chain's CDR3 is CASSRVQRSNTEAFF. Written as DNA, the CDR3 is TGTGCCAGCAGCCGTGTACAGAGATCGAACACTGAAGCTTTCTTT.

The V call is TRBV7-2, the J call TRBJ2-1; 9 nucleotides line up with TRBD2. The CDR3 has 15 amino acids. Germline V gene data show CDR1 as SGHTA and CDR2 as FQGNSA. The ends lost 5 bases at V and 6 bases at J; junction bases unmatched: 8. The CDR3: CASSPGGSGSNEQFF. For the CDR3, the DNA is TGTGCCAGCAGCCCCGGGGGTAGCGGGAGCAATGAGCAGTTCTTC.

The CDR3 loop is CASSPTGNYGYTF. Written as DNA, the CDR3 is TGTGCCAGCTCGCCGACAGGGAACTATGGCTACACCTTC. The chain links TRBV18 to TRBJ1-2; TRBD1 matches at 7 bases. The V and J ends lost 6 bases and 2 bases, in that order; junction bases with no gene match: 3. The germline CDR1 and CDR2 sequences are KGHSH and LQKENI. This CDR3 has 13 amino acids.

J is TRBJ1-2 and V is TRBV15, with D possibly matching TRBD1 (5 bases). Trimming pared 8 bases from V and 4 bases from J, leaving 14 bases between. Germline CDR1 LNHNV, CDR2 YYDKDF (reference sequence). The CDR3 is made up of 13 amino acids. CDR3 in amino acids: CATGIPGIYGYTF. CDR3 bases: TGTGCCACCGGTATACCAGGGATCTATGGCTACACCTTC.

The CDR3 region is CASSQEEEHAGELFF. The CDR3 coding sequence is TGCGCCAGCAGCCAAGAAGAGGAACACGCCGGGGAGCTGTTTTTT. V is TRBV4-3 and J is TRBJ2-2; the D is unclear. The germline V gene encodes CDR1 LGHNA and CDR2 YSLEER. Trimming pared 0 bases from V and 6 bases from J, leaving 11 bases between. This CDR3 comprises 15 residues.

The chain carries TRBV6-2 or TRBV6-3 and TRBJ2-1; the match to TRBD2 covers 9 bases. Germline V lookup: CDR1 MNHEY, CDR2 SVGEGT. V was pared by 3 bases and J by 6 bases, with 24 bases of the junction left unmatched. The CDR3 totals 21 residues. DNA for the CDR3: TGTGCCAGCAGTTATCCGGGACTAGCAGACTGGGGATATGTCGGTTCCAATGAGCAGTTCTTC. Protein product: CASSYPGLADWGYVGSNEQFF.

This clone was counted a single time. The genes are TRBV27 and TRBJ2-2; TRBD1 matches 11 bases. Germline values: CDR1 MNHEY, CDR2 SMNVEV (reference sequence). The CDR3 runs to 20 residues. Germline trimming cut 2 bases from V and 6 bases from J; bases unmatched to any gene: 17. CDR3 protein: CASSLGRTGGAIGGPGELFF. The CDR3 bases are TGTGCCAGCAGTTTAGGGAGGACAGGGGGCGCGATCGGGGGACCCGGGGAGCTGTTTTTT.

Worth noting for this clone: Relative to the germline gene, one junction end is altered; a read error may explain this. CDR3 region: CASSATQAGGPISHNEQFF. The DNA for the CDR3 is TGCGCCAGCAGTGCGACACAAGCGGGAGGGCCAATCTCCCACAATGAGCAGTTCTTC. The chain employs TRBV10-1 and TRBJ2-1; 10 positions match TRBD2. CDR1 is WNHNN and CDR2 is SYGVQD in the germline V gene (reference sequence). The length of the CDR3 is 19 residues.

The gene calls are TRBV7-6 and TRBJ2-7, with D perhaps matching TRBD1 (6 bases). Per the germline V gene, CDR1 is SGHVS and CDR2 is FNYEAQ. The CDR3 runs 16 residues. V lost 4 bases to trimming and J lost 3 bases, with 19 bases between them. CDR3 sequence: CASSSEDSRGGYEQYF. CDR3 nucleotides: TGTGCCAGCAGCTCTGAAGACTCGCGAGGGGGCTACGAGCAGTACTTC.

The chain carries TRBV11-2 and TRBJ2-3; 10 positions match TRBD2. J gave up 5 bases and V 1 base, and 9 bases lay outside the gene matches. CDR1 and CDR2 from the germline V gene are SGHAT and FQNNGV. The CDR3 extends over 17 amino acids. CDR3: CASSLVPAGGPRDTQYF. The CDR3 DNA sequence: TGTGCCAGCAGCTTAGTACCAGCGGGAGGGCCGAGAGATACGCAGTATTTT.